Listed below are T cell receptor beta chains from one sample, sequenced in a study of T cell responses to AZD1222 COVID-19 vaccine. Sequenced by immunoSEQ multiplex PCR; TCRdb stores in-frame clones only, minus some. The repertoire holds 150,000 to 200,000 clones, with 85% to 95% as singletons. Sequencing was performed on peripheral blood, taken 28 days after the second AZD1222 dose. These TCRs come from an adult who received the AZD1222 COVID-19 vaccine. Each CDR3 is given with its conserved first and last residue. A D gene is named only where the DNA matches it firmly. Clone size appears in some rows only: once, few, many, or a class for an expanded clone.

CDR3nt	CDR3aa	abundance	j_gene	v_gene	d_gene
TGTGCCAGCAGTGAAGCGAGCGGGAGCACTGAAGCTTTCTTT	CASSEASGSTEAFF	NA	TRBJ1-1	TRBV6-1	NA
TGTGCCAGCAGCTCTATCTCCGGGACAGGGGGCAACTATGGCTACACCTTC	CASSSISGTGGNYGYTF	NA	TRBJ1-2	TRBV7-9	TRBD1
TGTGCCAGCAGCTTGGGGGGGACAGATACGCAGTATTTT	CASSLGGTDTQYF	NA	TRBJ2-3	TRBV11-2	TRBD2
TGTGCCAGCAGCTCCGGACTACAGGGAGCGGAGCAGTTCTTC	CASSSGLQGAEQFF	NA	TRBJ2-1	TRBV7-2	NA
TGTGCCAGCAGCCCAAGACAGGGGTCGGGCGGCTACACCTTC	CASSPRQGSGGYTF	NA	TRBJ1-2	TRBV7-9	TRBD1
TGTGCCAGCAGCGTATATTGGAGGGCAGGGGTCGATGCTAACTATGGCTACACCTTC	CASSVYWRAGVDANYGYTF	NA	TRBJ1-2	TRBV9	NA
TGTGCCACCAGCAGAGGGTACACTGAAGCTTTCTTT	CATSRGYTEAFF	NA	TRBJ1-1	TRBV15	NA
TGTGCCTGGTGTCGACAGAACACCGGGGAGCTGTTTTTT	CAWCRQNTGELFF	NA	TRBJ2-2	TRBV30	NA
TGCGCCAGCAGTGTAAGTCAGGGGTATTGTTGTGGTGTCACTGAAGCTTTCTTT	CASSVSQGYCCGVTEAFF	once	TRBJ1-1	TRBV23-1	NA
TGTGCCAGCAGCTTAGTCGCGTGGTATGGCTACACCTTC	CASSLVAWYGYTF	NA	TRBJ1-2	TRBV7-9	NA
TGTGCCAGCAGCCTCGGACGGGGAGGCGCTGGAAACACCATATATTTT	CASSLGRGGAGNTIYF	once	TRBJ1-3	TRBV3-1/TRBV3-2	NA
TGTGCCAGCAGCTGGGAGACCTACACCGGGGAGCTGTTTTTT	CASSWETYTGELFF	NA	TRBJ2-2	TRBV5-4	NA
TGTGCCAGCAGCTTCCGAGCAGTAGCTTTCTTT	CASSFRAVAFF	NA	TRBJ1-1	TRBV3-1/TRBV3-2	NA
TGTGCCAGCTCACAACCTAGCGATTCCTACAATGAGCAGTTCTTC	CASSQPSDSYNEQFF	NA	TRBJ2-1	TRBV18	NA
TGCGCCAGCAGCATCTTAGGGGGAGGAGAGACCCAGTACTTC	CASSILGGGETQYF	once	TRBJ2-5	TRBV5-1	NA
TGCAGCGTTGTTGGGGAGGGTGGAAACACCATATATTTT	CSVVGEGGNTIYF	NA	TRBJ1-3	TRBV29-1	NA